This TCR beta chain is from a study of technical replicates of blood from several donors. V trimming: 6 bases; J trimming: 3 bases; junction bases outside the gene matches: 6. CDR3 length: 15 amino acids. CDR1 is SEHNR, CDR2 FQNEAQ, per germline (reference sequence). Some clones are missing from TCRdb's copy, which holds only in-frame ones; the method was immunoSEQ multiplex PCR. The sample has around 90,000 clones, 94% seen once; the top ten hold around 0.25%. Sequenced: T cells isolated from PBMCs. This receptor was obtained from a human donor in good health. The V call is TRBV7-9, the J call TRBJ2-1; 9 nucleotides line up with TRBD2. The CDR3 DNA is TGTGCCAGCAGGGAAGCGGGGGGTCTCTACAATGAGCAGTTCTTC. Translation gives CASREAGGLYNEQFF.